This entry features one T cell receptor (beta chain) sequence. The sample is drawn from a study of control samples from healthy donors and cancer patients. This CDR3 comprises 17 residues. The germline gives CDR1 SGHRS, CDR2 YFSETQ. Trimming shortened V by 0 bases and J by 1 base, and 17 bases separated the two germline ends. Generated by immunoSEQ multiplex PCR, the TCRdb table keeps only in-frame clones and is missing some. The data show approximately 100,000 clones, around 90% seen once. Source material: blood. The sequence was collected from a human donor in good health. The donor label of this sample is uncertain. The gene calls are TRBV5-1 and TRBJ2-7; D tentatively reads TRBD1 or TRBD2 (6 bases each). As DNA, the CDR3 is TGCGCCAGCAGCTTGGAGGAGGGGGACCAAGCATCCTACGAGCAGTACTTC. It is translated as CASSLEEGDQASYEQYF.